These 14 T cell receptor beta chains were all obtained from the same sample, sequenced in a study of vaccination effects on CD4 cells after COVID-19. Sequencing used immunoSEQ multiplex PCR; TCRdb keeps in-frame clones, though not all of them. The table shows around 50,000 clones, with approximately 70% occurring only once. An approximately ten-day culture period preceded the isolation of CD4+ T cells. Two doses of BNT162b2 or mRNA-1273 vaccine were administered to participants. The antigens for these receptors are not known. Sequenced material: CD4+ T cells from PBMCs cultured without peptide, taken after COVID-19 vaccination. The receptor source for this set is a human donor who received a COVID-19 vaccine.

CDR3 bases: TGTGCCAGCAGCCATCGTTTGGATACGCAGTATTTT. Protein sequence: CASSHRLDTQYF. This rearrangement joins TRBV5-4 to TRBJ2-3; D gene ambiguous. Trimming stripped 4 bases from V and 6 bases from J, with 9 bases between. This CDR3 region has 12 residues. The germline gives CDR1 SGHNT, CDR2 YYREEE (reference sequence).

In nucleotides, the CDR3 is TGTGCCAGCAGCGAACTCGGAAAATGGACAGGAGACGCAGATACGCAGTATTTT. It codes for CASSELGKWTGDADTQYF. The chain links TRBV3-1 (or the pseudogene TRBV3-2) to TRBJ2-3; 7 positions match TRBD1. CDR3 length equals 18 residues. Germline CDR1 reads LGHDT; CDR2 reads YNNKEL (reference sequence). After removal of 5 bases from V and 4 bases from J, the junction contained 18 bases not matched to a gene.

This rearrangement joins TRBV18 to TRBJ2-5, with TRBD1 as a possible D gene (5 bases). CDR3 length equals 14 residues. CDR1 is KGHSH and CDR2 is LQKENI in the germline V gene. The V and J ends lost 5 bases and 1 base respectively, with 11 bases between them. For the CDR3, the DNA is TGTGCCAGCTCAGTTTCAACAGGCCAAGAGACCCAGTACTTC. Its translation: CASSVSTGQETQYF.

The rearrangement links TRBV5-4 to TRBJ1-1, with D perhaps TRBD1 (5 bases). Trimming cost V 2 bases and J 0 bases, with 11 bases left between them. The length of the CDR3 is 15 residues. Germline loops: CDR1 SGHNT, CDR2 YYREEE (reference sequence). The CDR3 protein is CASSLRQGLNTEAFF. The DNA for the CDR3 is TGTGCCAGCAGCTTAAGGCAGGGCCTGAACACTGAAGCTTTCTTT.

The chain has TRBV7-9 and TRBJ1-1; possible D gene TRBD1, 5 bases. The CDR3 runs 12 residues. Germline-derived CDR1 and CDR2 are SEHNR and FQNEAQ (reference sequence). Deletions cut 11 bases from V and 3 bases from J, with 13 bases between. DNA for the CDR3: TGTGCCGGGCGAGGAGGGGACACTGAAGCTTTCTTT. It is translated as CAGRGGDTEAFF. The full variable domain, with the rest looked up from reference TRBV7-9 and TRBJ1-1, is DTGVSQNPRHKITKRGQNVTFRCDPISEHNRLYWYRQTLGQGPEFLTYFQNEAQLEKSRLLSDRFSAERPKGSFSTLEIQRTEQGDSAMYLCAGRGGDTEAFFGQGTRLTVV.

The CDR3 protein is CASSPPAGQGNTEAFF. The CDR3 DNA sequence: TGCGCCAGCAGTCCCCCTGCGGGACAAGGAAACACTGAAGCTTTCTTT. The chain uses TRBV23-1 and TRBJ1-1; tentative D call: TRBD1 (6 bases). TRBV23-1 is reported as an ORF; its role is uncertain. This CDR3 comprises 16 residues. Trimming removed 4 bases at V and 2 bases at J, with 17 bases between.

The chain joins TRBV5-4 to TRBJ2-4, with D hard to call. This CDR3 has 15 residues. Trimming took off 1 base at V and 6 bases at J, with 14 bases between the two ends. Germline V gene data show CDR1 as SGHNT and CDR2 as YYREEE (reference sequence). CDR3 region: CASSLWQVAGNIQYF. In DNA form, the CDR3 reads TGTGCCAGCAGCTTGTGGCAGGTCGCTGGAAACATTCAGTACTTC.

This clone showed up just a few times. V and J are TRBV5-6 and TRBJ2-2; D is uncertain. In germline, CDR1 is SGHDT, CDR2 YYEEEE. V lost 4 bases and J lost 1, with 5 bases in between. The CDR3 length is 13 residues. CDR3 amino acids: CASSPWNTGELFF. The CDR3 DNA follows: TGTGCCAGCAGCCCCTGGAACACCGGGGAGCTGTTTTTT.

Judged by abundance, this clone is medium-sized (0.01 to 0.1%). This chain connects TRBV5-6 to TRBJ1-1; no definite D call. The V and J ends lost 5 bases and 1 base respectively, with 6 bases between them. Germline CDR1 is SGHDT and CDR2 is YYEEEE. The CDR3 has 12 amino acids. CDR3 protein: CASRRWNTEAFF. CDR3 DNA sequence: TGTGCCAGCAGACGATGGAACACTGAAGCTTTCTTT.

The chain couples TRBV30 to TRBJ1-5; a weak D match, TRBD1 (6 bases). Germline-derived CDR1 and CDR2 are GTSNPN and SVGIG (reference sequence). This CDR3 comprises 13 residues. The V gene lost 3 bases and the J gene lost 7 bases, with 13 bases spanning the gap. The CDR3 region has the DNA TGTGCCTGGAGCGGGCAGGGGAAACAGCCCCAGCATTTT. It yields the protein CAWSGQGKQPQHF.

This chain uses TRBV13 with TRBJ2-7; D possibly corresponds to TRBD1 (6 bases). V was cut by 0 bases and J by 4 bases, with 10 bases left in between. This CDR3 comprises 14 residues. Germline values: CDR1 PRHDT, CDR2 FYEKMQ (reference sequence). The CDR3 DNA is TGTGCCAGCAGCTTAGGAGGGGGTCTGTACGAGCAGTACTTC. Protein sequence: CASSLGGGLYEQYF.

This CDR3 is CASNTGTVNNSPLHF. CDR3 coding DNA: TGTGCCAGCAACACCGGGACGGTCAATAATTCACCCCTCCACTTT. The chain links TRBV6-6 to TRBJ1-6; maybe TRBD1 (5 bases). CDR3 length equals 15 residues. V was pared by 7 bases and J by 5 bases, with 15 bases between. Per the germline V gene, CDR1 is MNHNY and CDR2 is SVGAGI (reference sequence).

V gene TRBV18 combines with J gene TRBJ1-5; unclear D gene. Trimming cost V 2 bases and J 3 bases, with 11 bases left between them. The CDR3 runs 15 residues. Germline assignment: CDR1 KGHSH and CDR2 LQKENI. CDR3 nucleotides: TGTGCCAGCTCACCAAGGCAGGCTAACAATCAGCCCCAGCATTTT. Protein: CASSPRQANNQPQHF.

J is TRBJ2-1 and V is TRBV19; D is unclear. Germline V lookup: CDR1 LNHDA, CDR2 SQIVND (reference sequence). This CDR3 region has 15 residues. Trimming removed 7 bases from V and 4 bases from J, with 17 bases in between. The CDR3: CASKRKGGEYNEQFF. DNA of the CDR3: TGTGCCAGTAAACGAAAGGGCGGAGAATACAATGAGCAGTTCTTC. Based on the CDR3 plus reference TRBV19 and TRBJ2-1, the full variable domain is DGGITQSPKYLFRKEGQNVTLSCEQNLNHDAMYWYRQDPGQGLRLIYYSQIVNDFQKGDIAEGYSVSREKKESFPLTVTSAQKNPTAFYLCASKRKGGEYNEQFFGPGTRLTVL.